The 28 T cell receptor beta chains below all came from one sample that was sequenced in a study of cytomegalovirus exposure and HLA in healthy donors. PCR primers comprised 60 Vbeta and 13 Jbeta primers. The repertoire was sequenced with immunoSEQ multiplex PCR; TCRdb's copy has only in-frame clones and lacks some. The repertoire holds roughly 45,000 clones, about 60% seen once, with around 12% in the top ten. The sequenced sample was PBMCs. Receptor source: a man aged 55 to 70 in good health and CMV-seropositive.

This clone was seen a few times. V usage is TRBV30 and J usage is TRBJ1-2; TRBD1 matches 11 bases. Germline V lookup: CDR1 GTSNPN, CDR2 SVGIG (reference sequence). V lost 0 bases, J lost 4 bases, and 7 bases stayed unmatched. The length of the CDR3 is 16 residues. In DNA, the CDR3 is TGTGCCTGGAGTGTACGCCGGACAGGGGGCTCCTATGGCTACACCTTC. It is translated as CAWSVRRTGGSYGYTF.

This clone has just a few counts. This sequence joins TRBV5-1 and TRBJ2-3; 8 nucleotides match TRBD1. J gave up 4 bases and V 3 bases, and 16 bases lay outside the gene matches. CDR3 size: 18 residues. The germline CDR1 and CDR2 sequences are SGHRS and YFSETQ. DNA for the CDR3: TGCGCCAGCAGCTGGGGGGCAGGGGGCGCGGGCTTACCAGATACGCAGTATTTT. It codes for CASSWGAGGAGLPDTQYF.

The CDR3 sequence: CASSINPKRNGNTEAFF. The CDR3 nucleotides read TGTGCCAGTAGTATAAACCCCAAGAGGAATGGGAACACTGAAGCTTTCTTT. The chain recombines TRBV19 with TRBJ1-1; the D is unclear. This CDR3 region has 17 residues. Trimming pared 2 bases from V and 1 base from J, leaving 17 bases between. Looked up from germline, CDR1 is LNHDA and CDR2 is SQIVND (reference sequence).

This sequence joins TRBV25-1 and TRBJ2-5, with a possible D match to TRBD1 (7 bases). With 6 bases removed from V and 1 base from J, the gap between germline ends came to 15 bases. This CDR3 is built from 15 residues. The germline gives CDR1 MGHDK, CDR2 SYGVNS. The CDR3 DNA follows: TGTGCCAGCAGGCGTGGGGGGACAGCCCAAGAGACCCAGTACTTC. Translated, it gives CASRRGGTAQETQYF.

This clone came up once. The gene calls are TRBV19 and TRBJ2-2; perhaps TRBD1 as D (6 bases). From germline, CDR1 is LNHDA and CDR2 SQIVND (reference sequence). Trimming pared 8 bases from V and 5 bases from J, leaving 12 bases between. The CDR3 sequence is 13 residues long. Here the CDR3 reads CASRQGSTGELFF. The CDR3 nucleotides are TGTGCCAGTCGTCAGGGGAGTACCGGGGAGCTGTTTTTT. Complete variable domain (other parts from reference TRBV19 and TRBJ2-2): DGGITQSPKYLFRKEGQNVTLSCEQNLNHDAMYWYRQDPGQGLRLIYYSQIVNDFQKGDIAEGYSVSREKKESFPLTVTSAQKNPTAFYLCASRQGSTGELFFGEGSRLTVL.

J is TRBJ1-1 and V is TRBV5-4, with D maybe TRBD1 (6 bases). The germline V gene has CDR1 SGHNT and CDR2 YYREEE (reference sequence). The CDR3 is 15 amino acids. V was cut by 1 base and J by 5 bases, with 15 bases left in between. This CDR3 reads CASSLWGRGRTEAFF. CDR3 bases: TGTGCCAGCAGCTTGTGGGGGCGGGGGAGGACTGAAGCTTTCTTT.

The CDR3 reads CASSFVGGTDQPQHF. The CDR3 DNA reads as TGTGCCAGCAGCTTTGTCGGCGGTACCGATCAGCCCCAGCATTTT. The gene calls are TRBV28 and TRBJ1-5; no clear D gene. The germline V gene encodes CDR1 MDHEN and CDR2 SYDVKM. The CDR3 has 15 amino acids. V was shortened by 6 bases and J by 5 bases, with 17 bases between the two germline ends.

This clone was observed a few times. The V gene is TRBV10-2, the J gene TRBJ1-1, with 10 bases fitting TRBD1. CDR1 is WSHSY and CDR2 is SAAADI in the germline V gene. The CDR3 loop spans 15 amino acids. V lost 2 bases to trimming and J lost 6 bases; unmatched junction nucleotides: 6. CDR3: CASSEPWDRGSEAFF. As DNA, the CDR3 is TGCGCCAGCAGTGAGCCATGGGACAGGGGCTCTGAAGCTTTCTTT.

The chain joins TRBV6-1 to TRBJ1-5, with D unclear. The V end was cut by 4 bases, the J end by 9 bases, with 13 bases between. There are 13 residues in the CDR3. Germline V gene lookup returns CDR1 MNHNS and CDR2 SASEGT. The CDR3 reads CASSAWQFPPQHF. CDR3 nucleotides: TGTGCCAGCAGTGCTTGGCAGTTTCCGCCCCAGCATTTT.

The chain recombines TRBV9 with TRBJ2-2; 9 positions agree with TRBD1. This CDR3 has 15 residues. V was clipped by 3 bases and J by 8 bases; unmatched bases: 8. CDR1 SGDLS and CDR2 YYNGEE come from the germline V gene. The CDR3 DNA follows: TGTGCCAGCAGCGCCCGGGACAGGGATTCAGGGGAGCTGTTTTTT. As protein: CASSARDRDSGELFF.

The chain recombines TRBV5-4 with TRBJ1-1, with 10 positions matching TRBD1. The CDR3 consists of 17 residues. From germline, CDR1 is SGHNT and CDR2 YYREEE (reference sequence). J lost 1 base, V lost 3 bases, and 9 bases had no gene match. In DNA, the CDR3 is TGTGCCAGCAGCTCGGGGACAGGGGCTCAGGCGAACACTGAAGCTTTCTTT. Protein product: CASSSGTGAQANTEAFF.

The V gene is TRBV2, the J gene TRBJ2-2, with D uncertain. CDR3 length equals 12 residues. Germline CDR1 reads SNHLY; CDR2 reads FYNNEI. V lost 7 bases to trimming and J lost 1 base, with 4 bases between them. DNA for the CDR3: TGTGCCAGCATGAGGAACACCGGGGAGCTGTTTTTT. The encoded protein is CASMRNTGELFF. Full variable domain (remainder filled in from reference TRBV2 and TRBJ2-2): EPEVTQTPSHQVTQMGQEVILRCVPISNHLYFYWYRQILGQKVEFLVSFYNNEISEKSEIFDDQFSVERPDGSNFTLKIRSTKLEDSAMYFCASMRNTGELFFGEGSRLTVL.

The gene calls are TRBV7-9 and TRBJ1-5; perhaps TRBD1 as D (6 bases). Germline V gives CDR1 SEHNR, CDR2 FQNEAQ (reference sequence). The CDR3 consists of 16 residues. Trimming pared 5 bases from V and 3 bases from J, leaving 17 bases between. The CDR3 loop is CASSLEGDNPNQPQHF. Here the CDR3 DNA reads TGTGCCAGCAGCCTAGAAGGGGACAACCCCAATCAGCCCCAGCATTTT.

A note on this clone: Without the conserved terminal phenylalanine or tryptophan, this CDR3 likely stems from a read error. This chain uses TRBV6-5 with TRBJ1-2; 9 bases map to TRBD1. The CDR3 spans 13 residues. Losses at the gene ends were 6 bases for V and 8 bases for J; bases not matched to a gene: 7. From germline, CDR1 is MNHEY and CDR2 SVGAGI. CDR3 DNA: TGTGCCAGCAGATCCCCGGGACAGGGAGGCTACACCCTC. Protein: CASRSPGQGGYTL.

The chain is built from TRBV5-1 and TRBJ2-1; 7 bases line up with TRBD2. Trimming removed 5 bases from V and 0 bases from J; junction bases left unmatched: 14. The CDR3 extends over 18 amino acids. In germline, CDR1 is SGHRS, CDR2 YFSETQ. As DNA, the CDR3 is TGCGCCAGCAGGGGGATTCATGACCCGGGAGGCTCCTACAATGAGCAGTTCTTC. Protein product: CASRGIHDPGGSYNEQFF.

The gene calls are TRBV5-6 and TRBJ1-2, with D uncertain. CDR3 size: 12 residues. Germline assignment: CDR1 SGHDT and CDR2 YYEEEE. V lost 2 bases, J lost 8 bases, and 10 bases lay in between. CDR3 nucleotides: TGTGCCAGCAGCTTCCCCGGGGAGGGCTACACCTTC. As protein: CASSFPGEGYTF.

This chain joins TRBV4-2 and TRBJ2-3; D gene unclear. The CDR3 has 17 residues. Germline V lookup: CDR1 LGHNA, CDR2 YNFKEQ. Trimming pared 0 bases from V and 0 bases from J, leaving 13 bases between. In DNA form, the CDR3 reads TGTGCCAGCAGCCAAGACTATCCGGCGGAAAGCACAGATACGCAGTATTTT. Translated: CASSQDYPAESTDTQYF.

The rearrangement uses TRBV10-1 and TRBJ2-7; 12 bases agree with TRBD2. This CDR3 spans 14 amino acids. The germline V gene encodes CDR1 WNHNN and CDR2 SYGVQD (reference sequence). The trim removed 4 bases at V and 7 bases at J, leaving 5 bases unmatched. The CDR3 DNA follows: TGCGCCAGCAGTGCGTCCGGACTAGCGGGGGAGCAGTACTTC. Protein sequence: CASSASGLAGEQYF.

The rearrangement joins TRBV5-4 to TRBJ1-1, with D unresolved. The CDR3 is 12 residues long. V was clipped by 4 bases and J by 7 bases, with 11 bases between them. Germline CDR1 is SGHNT and CDR2 is YYREEE (reference sequence). CDR3 sequence (DNA): TGTGCCAGCAGCGAGCTTTATAGTGAAGCTTTCTTT. Translated, it gives CASSELYSEAFF.

The chain uses TRBV29-1 and TRBJ2-1, with TRBD2 matching over 10 bases. The length of the CDR3 is 17 residues. CDR1 is SQVTM, CDR2 ANQGSEA, per germline. The V and J ends lost 4 bases and 2 bases, in that order; junction bases with no gene match: 11. For the CDR3, the DNA is TGCAGCGTTGGAAGAGCTAGCGGGAGTAAGGCCTACAATGAGCAGTTCTTC. It is translated as CSVGRASGSKAYNEQFF.

This chain uses TRBV4-1 with TRBJ2-7; the D gene is possibly TRBD2 (6 bases). This CDR3 comprises 13 residues. The germline gives CDR1 MGHRA, CDR2 YSYEKL. V dropped 4 bases and J dropped 7 bases, with 14 bases sitting between them. In DNA, the CDR3 is TGCGCCAGCAGCCCCCGGGGGAGTCCGGAGCAGTACTTC. As protein: CASSPRGSPEQYF.

J is TRBJ2-1 and V is TRBV6-5; TRBD1 matches at 7 bases. Trimming removed 6 bases from V and 5 bases from J; junction bases left unmatched: 7. This CDR3 region has 14 residues. Per germline, CDR1 MNHEY and CDR2 SVGAGI. The CDR3, as DNA: TGTGCCAGCAGCCGACAGGGTCGAAACAATGAGCAGTTCTTC. Translating gives CASSRQGRNNEQFF.

V usage is TRBV6-4 and J usage is TRBJ2-2; D is uncertain. The CDR3 has 13 amino acids. The ends were cut back, 4 bases at V and 1 base at J, with 4 bases in the middle. Germline V lookup: CDR1 MRHNA, CDR2 SNTAGT. The CDR3 nucleotides are TGTGCCAGCAGTGCCGGGAACACCGGGGAGCTGTTTTTT. Amino acids: CASSAGNTGELFF.

This rearrangement joins TRBV25-1 to TRBJ1-4; 7 bases fit TRBD1. This CDR3 region has 14 residues. Trimming cost V 4 bases and J 4 bases; bases outside gene matches: 3. Germline V gene sequence: CDR1 MGHDK, CDR2 SYGVNS. DNA of the CDR3: TGTGCCAGCAGTGTGGGACAGCATAATGAAAAACTGTTTTTT. Its translation: CASSVGQHNEKLFF.

CDR3 sequence (DNA): TGTGCCAGCAGCGTAGCTGATGGGAGGGAACGGGGCTACACCTTC. Protein product: CASSVADGRERGYTF. This sequence joins TRBV9 and TRBJ1-2; D remains ambiguous. In germline, CDR1 is SGDLS, CDR2 YYNGEE. The ends were cut back, 0 bases at V and 8 bases at J, with 17 bases in the middle. The CDR3 is made up of 15 amino acids.

V is TRBV5-6 and J is TRBJ1-2, with D unclear. Germline V lookup: CDR1 SGHDT, CDR2 YYEEEE. This CDR3 comprises 12 residues. V lost 6 bases to trimming and J lost 4 bases, with 10 bases between them. CDR3 amino acids: CASTVNSYGYTF. The CDR3 DNA is TGTGCCAGCACCGTAAACAGCTATGGCTACACCTTC.

This clone occurred once. The V and J genes are TRBV29-1 and TRBJ2-1; D is possibly TRBD1 (6 bases). Germline CDR1 SQVTM, CDR2 ANQGSEA. The V and J ends lost 3 bases and 6 bases respectively, with 15 bases between them. The CDR3 loop spans 14 amino acids. CDR3 DNA sequence: TGCAGCGTTGACCCTCCAGGGGTTGGCAATGAGCAGTTCTTC. It translates to CSVDPPGVGNEQFF.

The genes are TRBV5-1 and TRBJ1-1; no clear D. The V and J ends lost 1 base and 8 bases respectively, with 9 bases between them. The CDR3 is 12 residues long. Looked up from germline, CDR1 is SGHRS and CDR2 is YFSETQ. The CDR3 sequence: CASSLNNIEAFF. CDR3 nucleotides: TGCGCCAGCAGCTTGAACAACATCGAAGCTTTCTTT.